This TCR beta chain was identified during a study of cytomegalovirus exposure and HLA in healthy donors (dated by TCRdb to about 2017). For the wider study: According to a later analysis, the approximately 130 validation repertoires were produced on the same platform as the 680 or so repertoires of the first cohort. The study combined high-throughput TCR immunosequencing, statistical association of individual TCRs with disease status, and machine learning to predict cytomegalovirus infection status. The study was designed to test whether signatures of past pathogen exposure could be identified by cataloging public T cell receptors. Besides the first cohort of 666 subjects, a separate validation cohort made up of 95 to 150 different subjects was used.

As to this clone: The antigen it binds to is not known. No qualities accompany the bases; no much larger clone lies one base away. The sample contains more than one DNA sequence encoding this CDR3.

Germline trimming: 5 bases from V, 4 bases from J; junction bases outside gene matches: 3. The germline V gene yields SQVTM for CDR1 and ANQGSEA for CDR2. The CDR3 contains 12 residues, cysteine and phenylalanine counted. Only the CDR3 DNA stays, 36 bases, in frame from base 1. The donors belonged to the validation cohort of about 120 subjects, which was separate from the approximately 680-subject first cohort. The library was obtained by the immunoSEQ multiplex PCR assay. As for the authors' bioinformatics: To diagnose cytomegalovirus status from the catalog of TCR beta chain sequences, a statistical classification framework was built. What TCRdb holds here is the immuneACCESS table cut down to in-frame rearrangements. Part of the clones is not present; checked against another copy, under half of the missing clones reflect an unresolved V gene, and the others are unexplained. Clonal size and the V and J genes are those of that table, whereas D and trimming came from the DNA. For this sample the table gives approximately 100,000 clones, of which 93% were detected only once. Of the sample, 0.95% to 1.3% falls within the top ten clones.

General conclusions and limits of the study: All 110 or so repertoires were used to score co-occurrence in the validation cohort in a later analysis, because that analysis had no HLA typing for the cohort. In vitro tests confirmed that a few of the cytomegalovirus-associated TCR beta chains recognize cytomegalovirus antigens. The authors suggested that the approach could potentially be generalized to other disease states and immunological phenotypes. The study listed 150 to 200 TCR beta chains as associated with cytomegalovirus. Of the cluster scores, around 95% were above 0 in a later analysis, which found that TCRs clustered in the first cohort also tended to co-occur in the roughly 130 validation repertoires. While some public TCRs were present in many individuals, most TCR sequences turned up only very rarely across donors. In both the original and validation cohorts, the classifier was reported to diagnose cytomegalovirus status with high specificity and sensitivity.

The receptor comes from a woman in her 30s in good health and CMV-seropositive. Sequenced input: PBMCs. The sequence is built from TRBV29-1 and TRBJ2-7, with 9 central nucleotides matching TRBD1. The CDR3 reads CSVTGGGYEQYF. The base sequence is TGCAGCGTTACAGGGGGCGGATACGAGCAGTACTTC.